These 2 T cell receptor beta chains share one sample of origin, sequenced in a study of tumor-infiltrating lymphocytes in primary liver carcinoma. Germline DNA was also extracted, and blood RNA was taken from unsorted whole blood. From approximately 500 ng total RNA, TCR beta cDNA was generated with a primer in the constant region. Three rounds of nested multiplex PCR with slightly modified ARM-PCR produced TCR beta libraries. TRBV1-TRBV30 forward primers paired with a C-beta reverse primer drove the first two PCR rounds, ten to eleven cycles each. A single record per CDR3 protein comes from TCRdb applying MiXCR to the multiplex PCR reads. The repertoire includes a few hundred thousand distinct CDR3 sequences, around three fifths of them detected once, and about 18% sits in the top ten. Sequencing was carried out using peripheral blood. These receptors were taken from a woman in her 30s with primary liver carcinoma and hepatitis B virus infection.

In this sample, this clonotype turned up a few times. This may stem from a read error, because a much larger clone lies one nucleotide away. The genes are TRBV4-2 and TRBJ2-1; 12 nucleotides line up with TRBD2. Unmatched junction bases numbered 3, after V lost 0 bases and J lost 6 bases. CDR1 LGHNA and CDR2 YNFKEQ come from the germline V gene. CDR3 length: 16 residues. CDR3 sequence reads: CASSQDGTSGCNEQFF. As DNA, the CDR3 is TGTGCCAGCAGCCAAGATGGGACTAGCGGGTGCAATGAGCAGTTCTTC.

With respect to this clonotype: The germline gene is not matched at one end of the junction; a read error may be the cause. V and J are TRBV4-1 and TRBJ2-3; TRBD2 matches 7 bases. Germline lookup yields CDR1 MGHRA and CDR2 YSYEKL. The CDR3 is 17 amino acids. The CDR3 loop is CASSHRASGRGTGTQYF. The CDR3, as DNA: TGCGCCAGCAGCCACAGAGCTAGCGGACGAGGCACAGGTACGCAATATTTT.